This T cell receptor (beta chain) was found in a study of blood T cell repertoires in COVID-19. About the research overall: From the United States, Italy and Spain came samples of acute and convalescent COVID-19. The analysed material was cDNA or gDNA that came from T cells, B-cell-depleted T cells, or PBMCs.

Original methodology: Nucleated cell counts were estimated from reference gene primer amplification. The protocol was immunoSEQ multiplex PCR, while the TCRdb copy is restricted to in-frame clones and leaves out a portion. V and J calls and clone size are those listed in that table; D and trimming were worked out from the DNA. Of 450,000 or so clones in the sample, roughly 89% were seen once. It was during active infection that Seattle patients were enrolled and then longitudinally followed. V was shortened by 3 bases and J by 3 bases, with 8 bases between the two germline ends. Germline CDR1 and CDR2: MNHNS and SASEGT. This CDR3 is built from 13 residues.

The gene calls are TRBV6-1 and TRBJ1-1; D might be TRBD1 (5 bases). This clonotype originated in a man aged 18 to 30 with COVID-19, enrolled during active disease. Sequencing used peripheral blood. CDR3 protein: CASSDWGDTEAFF. CDR3 bases: TGTGCCAGCAGTGATTGGGGGGACACTGAAGCTTTCTTT.